Described below is a single T cell receptor beta chain sequence and its context. The V end was cut by 5 bases, the J end by 5 bases, with 20 bases between. This CDR3 has 15 amino acids. Per the germline V gene, CDR1 is SGHKS and CDR2 is YYEKEE (reference sequence). The data stem from a study of human CD4 T cells and Enterobacteriaceae. Produced via immunoSEQ multiplex PCR; TCRdb's table is partial and in-frame only. The sample holds some 29,000 clones, about 80% seen once. Memory CD4+ T cells were sorted as all CD4+ cells except CD45RA+CCR7+CD95- naive cells, over 98% pure. CD4+ T cells and monocytes were enriched with CD4 and CD14 microbeads.

The sample taken for sequencing was memory CD4+ T cells from blood. The source is a human donor in good health. The V call is TRBV5-5, the J call TRBJ2-7, with D possibly being TRBD1 (5 bases). CDR3 loop: CASRTATDLNHEQYF. The CDR3 DNA reads TGTGCCAGCAGGACAGCGACAGATCTTAACCACGAGCAGTACTTC. The whole variable domain, filled in from reference TRBV5-5 and TRBJ2-7, reads DAGVTQSPTHLIKTRGQQVTLRCSPISGHKSVSWYQQVLGQGPQFIFQYYEKEERGRGNFPDRFSARQFPNYSSELNVNALLLGDSALYLCASRTATDLNHEQYFGPGTRLTVT.